What follows are 10 T cell receptor beta chains derived from one specimen sequenced in a study of blood T cells in healthy people across ages. Primed by a sample-barcoded 5' primer and a J-beta primer mix, a second PCR proceeded for roughly 7 to 12 cycles. TCRdb called the 5' RACE reads again in MiXCR, with one record for every CDR3 protein. The table shows 500,000 to 650,000 distinct CDR3 sequences, with about a quarter occurring only once. Another study also made use of these data, one on T cells of mothers and their children.

The sequenced sample consisted of blood. The receptor set was obtained from a boy aged 2 to 9 in good health.

This clonotype occurred once. The V gene is TRBV20-1, the J gene TRBJ2-7, with 10 bases identical to TRBD2. This CDR3 has 16 amino acids. In germline, CDR1 is DFQATT, CDR2 SNEGSKA (reference sequence). V shed 0 bases, J shed 4 bases, and the junction held 9 bases outside the gene matches. The CDR3 loop reads CSARDRASGRLYEQYF. The CDR3 region has the DNA TGCAGTGCTAGAGATCGGGCTAGCGGGAGATTATACGAGCAGTACTTC.

The V gene is TRBV27, the J gene TRBJ1-6; the D is unclear. This CDR3 contains 13 residues. V was pared by 2 bases and J by 7 bases, with 6 bases between. The germline gives CDR1 MNHEY, CDR2 SMNVEV (reference sequence). CDR3 in amino acids: CASSLGLNSPLHF. The CDR3 nucleotides read TGTGCCAGCAGTTTAGGATTAAATTCACCCCTCCACTTT.

This clonotype was counted many times. The CDR3 DNA follows: TGTGCCAGCAGCTTGATCCGACTAGCGGAAGAGACCCAGTACTTC. Its protein product is CASSLIRLAEETQYF. J is TRBJ2-5 and V is TRBV5-6; 9 positions match TRBD2. The CDR3 spans 15 residues. After removal of 1 base from V and 3 bases from J, the junction contained 4 bases not matched to a gene. Looked up from germline, CDR1 is SGHDT and CDR2 is YYEEEE.

This clonotype was observed once. A much larger clone sits a single nucleotide away, making a read error possible. The rearrangement joins TRBV12-5 to TRBJ2-1; TRBD2 might be the D (6 bases). CDR1 LGHNT and CDR2 FRNRAP come from the germline V gene. CDR3 length: 14 amino acids. For the CDR3, the DNA is TGTGTTAGTGGTTTGGCTAGCGACTACAATGAGCAGTTCTTC. Translation: CVSGLASDYNEQFF.

This clonotype was counted only a few times. The V and J genes are TRBV14 and TRBJ2-5, with TRBD2 matching 7 bases. This CDR3 has 13 amino acids. CDR1 and CDR2 (germline): SGHDN, FVKESK. The trim removed 4 bases at V and 3 bases at J, leaving 2 bases unmatched. The CDR3 bases are TGTGCCAGCAGCCCGCGGGGGAAAGAGACCCAGTACTTC. As protein: CASSPRGKETQYF.

This clonotype has only a few counts. The V gene is TRBV10-3, the J gene TRBJ2-1, with 10 bases lining up with TRBD2. The CDR3 covers 14 residues. The ends lost 8 bases at V and 0 bases at J; junction bases unmatched: 1. Per germline, CDR1 ENHRY and CDR2 SYGVKD. The CDR3 reads CAIERGGSYNEQFF. CDR3 in DNA: TGTGCCATCGAGCGGGGGGGCTCCTACAATGAGCAGTTCTTC.

The J gene is TRBJ2-7, the V gene TRBV7-8, with TRBD1 matching over 9 bases. Germline V gene sequence: CDR1 SGHVS, CDR2 FQNEAQ. The CDR3 runs to 13 residues. V shed 5 bases and J 6 bases; nucleotides not matched to a gene: 5. The CDR3 spells CASSLDRGVEQYF. The CDR3 DNA is TGTGCCAGCAGCCTGGACAGGGGCGTCGAGCAGTACTTC.

This clonotype was counted a single time. The chain couples TRBV2 to TRBJ2-7; no clear D. This CDR3 has 13 amino acids. The V gene's germline CDR1 is SNHLY and CDR2 FYNNEI. Trimming took 7 bases from V and 2 from J, leaving 12 bases between them. This CDR3 reads CASINGRAYEQYV. As DNA, the CDR3 is TGTGCCAGCATAAACGGGCGAGCCTACGAGCAGTACGTC.

The chain links TRBV29-1 to TRBJ2-1; D ambiguous. The germline CDR1 and CDR2 sequences are SQVTM and ANQGSEA. The V gene lost 6 bases and the J gene lost 7 bases, with 1 base spanning the gap. This CDR3 is 8 amino acids long. As DNA, the CDR3 is TGCAGCGTAAATGAGCAGTTCTTC. Protein: CSVNEQFF.

The V and J genes are TRBV20-1 and TRBJ2-7; 9 nucleotides align to TRBD2. V gave up 5 bases and J gave up 2 bases; unmatched junction bases: 4. Germline V gives CDR1 DFQATT, CDR2 SNEGSKA (reference sequence). CDR3 length: 13 amino acids. Written as DNA, the CDR3 is TGCAGTGCTGTAGCGGGGGCCACCTACGAGCAGTACTTC. It specifies CSAVAGATYEQYF.